Following are 3 T cell receptor beta chains from one sample sequenced in a study of blood T cell repertoires in COVID-19. Here immunoSEQ multiplex PCR was the method, and the copy in TCRdb shows in-frame clones only, minus some. Of some 89,000 clones in the sample, around three quarters were seen once. Sequencing input: peripheral blood. The receptors shown here come from a man in his 70s with acute or convalescent COVID-19.

V and J are TRBV7-9 and TRBJ1-5, with a weak D call TRBD1 (6 bases). Per the germline V gene, CDR1 is SEHNR and CDR2 is FQNEAQ (reference sequence). The CDR3 totals 15 residues. Trimming left V 4 bases short and J 1 base short, with 11 bases between. This chain's CDR3 is CASSSGQSSNQPQHF. CDR3 sequence (DNA): TGTGCCAGCAGCTCCGGACAGAGCAGCAATCAGCCCCAGCATTTT.

The V gene is TRBV11-3, the J gene TRBJ2-2, with TRBD2 matching 10 bases. The CDR3 extends over 15 amino acids. Germline-derived CDR1 and CDR2 are SGHNT and YENEEA. The J segment lost 3 bases and the V segment lost 10 bases, leaving 8 bases of the junction unmatched. Written as DNA, the CDR3 is TGTGCCACCTCCGCTAGCGGGGGACACACCGGGGAGCTGTTTTTT. Amino acids: CATSASGGHTGELFF.

CDR3 sequence: CASRPRGYNYGYTF. In DNA, the CDR3 is TGTGCCAGCAGGCCAAGGGGGTATAACTATGGCTACACCTTC. The gene calls are TRBV6-5 and TRBJ1-2; maybe TRBD1 (6 bases). Germline CDR1 and CDR2: MNHEY and SVGAGI. This CDR3 has 14 residues. Deletions cut 6 bases from V and 1 base from J, with 12 bases between.